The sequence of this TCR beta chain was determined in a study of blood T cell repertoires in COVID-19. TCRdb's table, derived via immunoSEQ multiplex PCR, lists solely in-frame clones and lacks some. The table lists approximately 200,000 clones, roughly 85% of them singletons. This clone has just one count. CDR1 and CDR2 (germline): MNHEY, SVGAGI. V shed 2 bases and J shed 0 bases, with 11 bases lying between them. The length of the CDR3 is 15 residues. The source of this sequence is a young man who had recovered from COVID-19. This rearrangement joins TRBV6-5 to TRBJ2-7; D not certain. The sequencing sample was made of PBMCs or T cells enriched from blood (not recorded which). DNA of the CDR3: TGTGCCAGCAGTTACGCCCCAAGGAGCTCCTACGAGCAGTACTTC. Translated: CASSYAPRSSYEQYF.